The present T cell receptor beta chain was sequenced within a study of T cell changes during pregnancy in multiple sclerosis. Produced via immunoSEQ multiplex PCR; TCRdb's table is partial and in-frame only. The sample comprises approximately 41,000 clones, nearly 90% of which are singletons, and 1% to 1.5% rests with the top ten. This clone was seen once. Germline V gene lookup returns CDR1 SNHLY and CDR2 FYNNEI. There are 15 residues in the CDR3. The V end was cut by 0 bases, the J end by 4 bases, with 12 bases between. Sequencing was performed on CD4+ T cells from peripheral blood mononuclear cells, taken in the first trimester of pregnancy. The TCR sequence derives from a female donor with multiple sclerosis, enrolled in a pregnancy study. The genes are TRBV2 and TRBJ1-2; no definite D call. For the CDR3, the DNA is TGTGCCAGCAGTGAAGCTGAGTGGGCTATCTATGGCTACACCTTC. Residues: CASSEAEWAIYGYTF.